The clone carrying this T cell receptor (beta chain) was seen only once. The data were taken from a study of T cell responses to AZD1222 COVID-19 vaccine. Germline values: CDR1 SGHDN, CDR2 FVKESK. Trimming pared 2 bases from V and 4 bases from J, leaving 11 bases between. The CDR3 loop spans 14 amino acids. Repertoires were generated with immunoSEQ multiplex PCR, while TCRdb's copy carries only in-frame clones and drops some. The sample lists 95,000 to 150,000 clones, more than 75% occurring once. Material: peripheral blood, obtained on day 0 of AZD1222 vaccination. This clonotype was sampled from an adult in good health. This rearrangement joins TRBV14 to TRBJ1-1; D gene unclear. This CDR3 is CASSQYGGLTEAFF. The CDR3 region has the DNA TGTGCCAGCAGCCAATATGGAGGTCTCACTGAAGCTTTCTTT.